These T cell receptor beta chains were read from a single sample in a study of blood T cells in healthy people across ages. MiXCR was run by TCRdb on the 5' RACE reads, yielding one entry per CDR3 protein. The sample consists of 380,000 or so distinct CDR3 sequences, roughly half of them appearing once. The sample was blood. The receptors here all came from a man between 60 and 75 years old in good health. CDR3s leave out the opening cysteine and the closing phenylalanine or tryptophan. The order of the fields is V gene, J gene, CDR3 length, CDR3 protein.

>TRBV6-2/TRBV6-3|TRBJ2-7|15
ASSLLPGTRGSYEQY
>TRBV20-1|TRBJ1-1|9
SATGTGLAF
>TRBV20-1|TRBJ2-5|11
SAPGQGRETQY
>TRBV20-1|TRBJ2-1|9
SALQGYEQF
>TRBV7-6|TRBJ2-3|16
ASSLGVGTPLTTDTQY
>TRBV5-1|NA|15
ASSLAPSGTSIYEQY
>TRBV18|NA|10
ASSPSGGTQY
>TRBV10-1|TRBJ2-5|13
ASSDTAAPQETQY
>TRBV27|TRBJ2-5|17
ASSHGQGKVHASGETQY
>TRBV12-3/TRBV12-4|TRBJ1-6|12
ATSQGANNSPLH
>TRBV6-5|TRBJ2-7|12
ASSPTGLAYEQY
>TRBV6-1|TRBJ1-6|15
ASTEGTAYAYGSPLH
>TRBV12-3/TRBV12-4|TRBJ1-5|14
ASSLGGRASNQPQH
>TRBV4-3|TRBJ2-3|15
ASSQTRDSPPGGTQY
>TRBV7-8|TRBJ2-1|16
ASRTAGGGRPTNNEQF
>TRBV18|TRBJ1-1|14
ASSPLLRGMNTEAF
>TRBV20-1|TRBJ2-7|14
SASLPGLAVSYEQY
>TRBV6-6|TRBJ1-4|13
ASRLGTGRGEKLF
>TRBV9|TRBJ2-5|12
ASGSGAYQETQY
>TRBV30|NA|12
AWSSDRGWDEQY
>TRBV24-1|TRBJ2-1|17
ATSDSPPGQAGGANEQF
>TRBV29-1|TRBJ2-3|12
SVEDQGRSDTQY
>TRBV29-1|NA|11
SVEDQGPYEQY
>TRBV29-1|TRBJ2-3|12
SVDPRGSTDTQY
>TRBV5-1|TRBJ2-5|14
ASSLDTSQRGETQY
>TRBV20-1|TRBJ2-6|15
SASMKGFSSGANVLT
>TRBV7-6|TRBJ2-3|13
AASPTGASTDTQY
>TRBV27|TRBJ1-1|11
ACSGPGGWKAF
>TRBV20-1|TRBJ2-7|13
SARDRASGRGEQY
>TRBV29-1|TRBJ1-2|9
SVVRNYGYT
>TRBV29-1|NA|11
SVGGLASSEQY
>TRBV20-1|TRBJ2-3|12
SARTDVGVDTQY
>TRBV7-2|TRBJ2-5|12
ASSPRQGSETQY
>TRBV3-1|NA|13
ASSRTGGDLFEQY
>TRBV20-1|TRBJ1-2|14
SARDVGTVSNYGYT
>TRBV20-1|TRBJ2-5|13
SASLTGAGQETQY
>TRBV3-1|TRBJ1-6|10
ASSQGPAPLH
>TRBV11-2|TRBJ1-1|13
ASSPSGQRNTEAF
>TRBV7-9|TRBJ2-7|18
ASSLEGRGQGSSISYEQY
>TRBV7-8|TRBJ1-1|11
ASSLTPQGGAF
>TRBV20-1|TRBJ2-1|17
SARGRVLAEGSSYNEQF
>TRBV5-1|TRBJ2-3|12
ASSGRTGEDTQY
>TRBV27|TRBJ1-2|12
ATADRSPSYGYT
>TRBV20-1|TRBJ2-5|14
SARSLIEGAQETQY
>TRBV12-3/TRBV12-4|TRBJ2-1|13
ASIGTSGIGAEQF
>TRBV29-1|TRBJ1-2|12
SVDARGRDYGYT
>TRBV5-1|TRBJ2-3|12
ASSLDSRFGTQY
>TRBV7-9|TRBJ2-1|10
ASSFTTSEQF
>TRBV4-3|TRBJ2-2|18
ASSSTGPSGRPRGTGELF
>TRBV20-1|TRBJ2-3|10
SARVAGGTQY
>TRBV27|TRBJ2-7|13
ASSLSPSGVYEQY
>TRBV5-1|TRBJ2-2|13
ASSLTAGETGELF
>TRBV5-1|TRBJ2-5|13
ASRNIAGGLETQY
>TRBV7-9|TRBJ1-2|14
ASSLARGAIVYGYT
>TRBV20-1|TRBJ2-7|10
SAGPGRYEQY
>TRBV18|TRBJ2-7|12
ASSDRAGDDEQY